These T cell receptor beta chains were read from a single sample in a study of T cell repertoires in cytomegalovirus infection. Via MiXCR, TCRdb re-called the reads, giving one row per CDR3 protein. Counted here are approximately 500,000 distinct CDR3 sequences, approximately 15% occurring once; the ten biggest clones make up roughly a quarter. Sequencing input: CD8+ T cells from PBMCs. These receptor sequences come from a human donor in good health (CMV status not recorded). Some clones in this sample may be carry-over from other donors' samples. Each CDR3 is given with its conserved first and last residue. A D gene is named only where the DNA matches it firmly. The size field is filled for only some rows; it gives once, few, many or a size class.

j_call,d_call,clone_size,v_call,cdr3_aa,cdr3_nt
TRBJ1-5,TRBD1,many,TRBV7-8,CASSLLLAGGGLAGLNQPQHF,TGTGCCAGCAGCTTATTATTAGCAGGGGGCGGATTAGCGGGCCTCAATCAGCCCCAGCATTTT
TRBJ2-1,.,few,TRBV24-1,CATSDLDSTNNEQFF,TGTGCCACCAGTGATTTGGACAGTACCAACAATGAGCAGTTCTTC
TRBJ2-5,.,many,TRBV7-3,CASSTGLGQETQYF,TGTGCCAGCAGCACGGGACTTGGGCAAGAGACCCAGTACTTC
TRBJ1-3,.,many,TRBV6-5,CASSYGGTSSGNTIYF,TGTGCCAGCAGTTACGGGGGGACCAGCTCTGGAAACACCATATATTTT
TRBJ2-6,.,.,TRBV24-1,CATSDRTTSGANVLTF,TGTGCCACCAGTGACCGGACTACCTCTGGGGCCAACGTCCTGACTTTC
TRBJ1-2,.,.,TRBV2,CASSVGDYGYTF,TGTGCCAGCAGTGTGGGGGACTATGGCTACACCTTC
TRBJ2-1,TRBD2,many,TRBV27,CASRTSGSNNEQFF,TGTGCCAGCAGGACTAGCGGGAGCAACAATGAGCAGTTCTTC
TRBJ2-5,.,.,TRBV28,CASSPQGAQYF,TGTGCCAGCAGTCCCCAAGGGGCCCAGTACTTC
TRBJ1-3,.,.,TRBV9,CASNPGGLGNTIYF,TGTGCCAGCAACCCCGGGGGGCTCGGAAACACCATATATTTT
TRBJ1-5,.,many,TRBV7-9,CASSSNRDEQRPQHF,TGTGCCAGCAGCTCCAACCGGGACGAACAGAGGCCCCAGCATTTT
TRBJ1-1,.,many,TRBV7-2,CASSLEPPSSNTEAFF,TGTGCCAGCAGCTTAGAGCCCCCCAGTTCGAACACTGAAGCTTTCTTT
TRBJ1-5,.,many,TRBV11-2,CASSLDGGRGNNQPQHF,TGTGCCAGCAGCTTAGATGGGGGAAGGGGTAACAATCAGCCCCAGCATTTT
TRBJ2-5,.,few,TRBV19,CASGYRVGQETQYF,TGTGCCAGTGGATACAGGGTAGGGCAAGAGACCCAGTACTTC
TRBJ2-1,TRBD2,few,TRBV11-2,CASSFFSSGISYNEQFF,TGTGCCAGCAGCTTCTTTTCTAGCGGTATCTCCTACAATGAGCAGTTCTTC
TRBJ2-3,.,many,TRBV28,CASSFSVQSTDTQYF,TGTGCCAGCAGTTTTTCTGTACAGAGCACAGATACGCAGTATTTT
TRBJ1-2,.,many,TRBV7-3,CASSLLKRDGYTF,TGTGCCAGCAGCCTGTTGAAGAGGGATGGCTACACCTTC
TRBJ1-2,TRBD1,.,TRBV7-3,CASREIPGQGDYGYTF,TGTGCAAGCAGAGAAATACCGGGACAGGGGGACTATGGCTACACCTTC
TRBJ2-7,TRBD1,few,TRBV2,CASSLDRGDPFGREQYF,TGTGCCAGCAGTTTAGACAGGGGCGACCCCTTCGGGAGAGAGCAGTACTTC
TRBJ2-1,.,few,TRBV30,CAWSYDFAPTYNEQFF,TGTGCCTGGAGTTACGACTTCGCCCCTACCTACAATGAGCAGTTCTTC
TRBJ1-2,.,many,TRBV28,CASTLAGISYGYTF,TGTGCCAGCACCCTGGCCGGGATTTCCTATGGCTACACCTTC